This is a list of T cell receptor beta chains from one sample in a study of blood T cell repertoires in COVID-19. Using immunoSEQ multiplex PCR, the repertoire was profiled, and TCRdb retains in-frame clones only, with some absent. The data show roughly 230,000 clones, around 82% seen once. The sample was peripheral blood. The receptor set was obtained from a woman of 80 years or more with acute or convalescent COVID-19. Both conserved end residues are part of each CDR3. D genes are given only for firm matches. Rows may omit the clone size; those that give it use once, few, many or a size class.

d_call: TRBD1
j_call: TRBJ1-1
v_call: TRBV5-1
clone_size: .
cdr3_nt: TGCGCCAGCAGCTTGACAGGGGAGAACACTGAAGCTTTCTTT
cdr3_aa: CASSLTGENTEAFF

d_call: TRBD2
j_call: TRBJ2-1
v_call: TRBV4-1
clone_size: few
cdr3_nt: TGCGCCAGCAGCCCCGCGACTAGCGGGGGGGCCTACAATGAGCAGTTCTTC
cdr3_aa: CASSPATSGGAYNEQFF

d_call: .
j_call: TRBJ1-2
v_call: TRBV7-2
clone_size: .
cdr3_nt: TGTGCCAGCAGCTTAGGGGGCAGCTACTATGGCTACACCTTC
cdr3_aa: CASSLGGSYYGYTF

d_call: TRBD2
j_call: TRBJ2-2
v_call: TRBV7-2
clone_size: .
cdr3_nt: TGTGCCAGCAGCTTTACTAGCGGGGGGGACGGGGAGCTGTTTTTT
cdr3_aa: CASSFTSGGDGELFF

d_call: .
j_call: TRBJ2-3
v_call: TRBV9
clone_size: .
cdr3_nt: TGTGCCAGCACCAAACGAACACACGAGGCCCGTGATACGCAGTATTTT
cdr3_aa: CASTKRTHEARDTQYF

d_call: TRBD2
j_call: TRBJ2-6
v_call: TRBV19
clone_size: .
cdr3_nt: TGTGCCAGTAGCCCGGGCGGGGGCTCTGGGGCCAACGTCCTGACTTTC
cdr3_aa: CASSPGGGSGANVLTF

d_call: TRBD1
j_call: TRBJ2-6
v_call: TRBV11-3
clone_size: .
cdr3_nt: TGTGCCAGCAGCCCCCGACAGGGAACTGGGGCCAACGTCCTGACTTTC
cdr3_aa: CASSPRQGTGANVLTF

d_call: .
j_call: TRBJ1-2
v_call: TRBV5-4
clone_size: .
cdr3_nt: TGTGCCAGCAGCTTGGTCGGAGGGGCGGGCTACACCTTC
cdr3_aa: CASSLVGGAGYTF

d_call: .
j_call: TRBJ1-2
v_call: TRBV10-3
clone_size: .
cdr3_nt: TGTGCCATCAGTGAGCTCCAGGGGAACTATGGCTACACCTTC
cdr3_aa: CAISELQGNYGYTF

d_call: TRBD1
j_call: TRBJ1-1
v_call: TRBV7-9
clone_size: .
cdr3_nt: TGTGCCAGCAGCTTAGCAGGGACAGGGGCTGAAGCTTTCTTT
cdr3_aa: CASSLAGTGAEAFF

d_call: TRBD1
j_call: TRBJ1-1
v_call: TRBV30
clone_size: .
cdr3_nt: TGTGCCTGGAGGCTGCCCTCGGGACAGGGAGGGACTGAAGCTTTCTTT
cdr3_aa: CAWRLPSGQGGTEAFF

d_call: TRBD1
j_call: TRBJ1-5
v_call: TRBV24-1
clone_size: once
cdr3_nt: TGTGCCACCGGGGGGGGGTACAGGGGGCTAGATCAGCCCCAGCATTTT
cdr3_aa: CATGGGYRGLDQPQHF

d_call: TRBD2
j_call: TRBJ2-2
v_call: TRBV7-2
clone_size: .
cdr3_nt: TGTGCCAGCAGCTTAGGGGGGGACTACTCCGGGGAGCTGTTTTTT
cdr3_aa: CASSLGGDYSGELFF

d_call: .
j_call: TRBJ2-5
v_call: TRBV6-6
clone_size: .
cdr3_nt: TGTGCCAGCAGTCGGGGGGCCCAAGAGACCCAGTACTTC
cdr3_aa: CASSRGAQETQYF

d_call: .
j_call: TRBJ1-2
v_call: TRBV6-2/TRBV6-3
clone_size: once
cdr3_nt: TGTGCCAGCAGTGAGGTGGCGGGCACTAACTATGGCTACACCTTC
cdr3_aa: CASSEVAGTNYGYTF

d_call: .
j_call: TRBJ1-6
v_call: TRBV6-6
clone_size: .
cdr3_nt: TGTGCCAGCAGTCCCGTGAGCTCCTATAATTCACCCCTCCACTTT
cdr3_aa: CASSPVSSYNSPLHF

d_call: TRBD1
j_call: TRBJ1-6
v_call: TRBV19
clone_size: .
cdr3_nt: TGTGCCAGTAGCCAGCTTCCCGGACAGGGGGCGAATTCACCCCTCCACTTT
cdr3_aa: CASSQLPGQGANSPLHF

d_call: .
j_call: TRBJ1-1
v_call: TRBV7-2
clone_size: .
cdr3_nt: TGTGCCAGCAGTCCAGTCGGGGGGTTGGCCACTGAAGCTTTCTTT
cdr3_aa: CASSPVGGLATEAFF

d_call: .
j_call: TRBJ1-1
v_call: TRBV6-5
clone_size: .
cdr3_nt: TGTGCCAGCAGTCCCGCGGAGAACACTGAAGCTTTCTTT
cdr3_aa: CASSPAENTEAFF

d_call: TRBD1
j_call: TRBJ1-1
v_call: TRBV6-1
clone_size: .
cdr3_nt: TGTGCCAGCAGTGGGGCAGGGGGCAATTTGAACACTGAAGCTTTCTTT
cdr3_aa: CASSGAGGNLNTEAFF

d_call: .
j_call: TRBJ1-1
v_call: TRBV30
clone_size: .
cdr3_nt: TGTGCCTGGAGTGTACAGGGCTTACCGAACACTGAAGCTTTCTTT
cdr3_aa: CAWSVQGLPNTEAFF

d_call: TRBD2
j_call: TRBJ2-2
v_call: TRBV7-3
clone_size: few
cdr3_nt: TGTGCCAGCAGCCCCCGGGGGGGCACCGGGGAGCTGTTTTTT
cdr3_aa: CASSPRGGTGELFF

d_call: TRBD2
j_call: TRBJ2-5
v_call: TRBV6-5
clone_size: .
cdr3_nt: TGTGCCAGCAGGGTAGCGGGGGGACAAGAGACCCAGTACTTC
cdr3_aa: CASRVAGGQETQYF

d_call: .
j_call: TRBJ1-2
v_call: TRBV30
clone_size: .
cdr3_nt: TGTGCCTGGAGGAGTCTTGCTAACTATGGCTACACCTTC
cdr3_aa: CAWRSLANYGYTF

d_call: .
j_call: TRBJ2-1
v_call: TRBV7-2
clone_size: .
cdr3_nt: TGTGCCAGCGGGGCACGGTCCTACAATGAGCAGTTCTTC
cdr3_aa: CASGARSYNEQFF

d_call: .
j_call: TRBJ2-2
v_call: TRBV7-3
clone_size: .
cdr3_nt: TGTGCCAGCAGCCTCAGGGGCGGCGGGGAGCTGTTTTTT
cdr3_aa: CASSLRGGGELFF

d_call: TRBD1
j_call: TRBJ2-2
v_call: TRBV5-4
clone_size: .
cdr3_nt: TGTGCCAGCAGTAGGGACAGGCCAGCGAACACCGGGGAGCTGTTTTTT
cdr3_aa: CASSRDRPANTGELFF

d_call: .
j_call: TRBJ1-1
v_call: TRBV3-1/TRBV3-2
clone_size: .
cdr3_nt: TGTGCCAGCAGCCAAACCCCCCCCTGGGGGGGCGCCCTGAACACTGAAGCTTTCTTT
cdr3_aa: CASSQTPPWGGALNTEAFF

d_call: .
j_call: TRBJ1-1
v_call: TRBV6-5
clone_size: .
cdr3_nt: TGTGCCAGCAGCCCCCTTCGGGGAGACACTGAAGCTTTCTTT
cdr3_aa: CASSPLRGDTEAFF

d_call: TRBD1
j_call: TRBJ1-1
v_call: TRBV11-2
clone_size: .
cdr3_nt: TGTGCCAGCAGCTTTGACAGGGGGTACACTGAAGCTTTCTTT
cdr3_aa: CASSFDRGYTEAFF

d_call: .
j_call: TRBJ2-6
v_call: TRBV11-2
clone_size: .
cdr3_nt: TGTGCCAGCAGCTTGGCCGGGGCTGGGGCCAACGTCCTGACTTTC
cdr3_aa: CASSLAGAGANVLTF

d_call: .
j_call: TRBJ1-1
v_call: TRBV11-1
clone_size: .
cdr3_nt: TGTGCCAGCAGCTTAGTCGGTTCGAACACTGAAGCTTTCTTT
cdr3_aa: CASSLVGSNTEAFF

d_call: TRBD2
j_call: TRBJ2-1
v_call: TRBV6-5
clone_size: .
cdr3_nt: TGTGCCAGCAGGATAGCGGGTGCTAACAATGAGCAGTTCTTC
cdr3_aa: CASRIAGANNEQFF

d_call: .
j_call: TRBJ2-7
v_call: TRBV19
clone_size: .
cdr3_nt: TGTGCCAGTAGTATTAGTCACCCCTACGAGCAGTACTTC
cdr3_aa: CASSISHPYEQYF

d_call: .
j_call: TRBJ2-7
v_call: TRBV21-1
clone_size: .
cdr3_nt: TGTGCCAGCAGCGAACGCCGCGGGACAGTTATCCCCTACGAGCAGTACTTC
cdr3_aa: CASSERRGTVIPYEQYF

d_call: .
j_call: TRBJ1-1
v_call: TRBV2
clone_size: .
cdr3_nt: TGTGCCAGCATTCAAATAGGGGACACCACTGAAGCTTTCTTT
cdr3_aa: CASIQIGDTTEAFF

d_call: TRBD1
j_call: TRBJ1-1
v_call: TRBV7-2
clone_size: .
cdr3_nt: TGTGCCAGCAGATTGGGGACAGGGATGAACACTGAAGCTTTCTTT
cdr3_aa: CASRLGTGMNTEAFF

d_call: .
j_call: TRBJ1-4
v_call: TRBV6-5
clone_size: .
cdr3_nt: TGTGCCAGCAGCTGGCTAGGGGCGACTAATGAAAAACTGTTTTTT
cdr3_aa: CASSWLGATNEKLFF

d_call: .
j_call: TRBJ1-1
v_call: TRBV5-4
clone_size: .
cdr3_nt: TGTGCCAGCAGCCCACCCCTACAGGGAAACACTGAAGCTTTCTTT
cdr3_aa: CASSPPLQGNTEAFF

d_call: TRBD1
j_call: TRBJ2-1
v_call: TRBV24-1
clone_size: .
cdr3_nt: TGTGCCACCAGTGATTATTCAGGGGGCTCCTACAATGAGCAGTTCTTC
cdr3_aa: CATSDYSGGSYNEQFF

d_call: .
j_call: TRBJ1-5
v_call: TRBV5-1
clone_size: .
cdr3_nt: TGCGCCAGCAGCTTGGATCCGGGGGGCAATCAGCCCCAGCATTTT
cdr3_aa: CASSLDPGGNQPQHF

d_call: .
j_call: TRBJ1-5
v_call: TRBV19
clone_size: .
cdr3_nt: TGTGCCAGTAGTACCGGGGGTAGACAGCCCCAGCATTTT
cdr3_aa: CASSTGGRQPQHF

d_call: TRBD2
j_call: TRBJ2-7
v_call: TRBV14
clone_size: few
cdr3_nt: TGTGCCAGCAGCCCCGGGACTAGCGCCGACGAGCAGTACTTC
cdr3_aa: CASSPGTSADEQYF